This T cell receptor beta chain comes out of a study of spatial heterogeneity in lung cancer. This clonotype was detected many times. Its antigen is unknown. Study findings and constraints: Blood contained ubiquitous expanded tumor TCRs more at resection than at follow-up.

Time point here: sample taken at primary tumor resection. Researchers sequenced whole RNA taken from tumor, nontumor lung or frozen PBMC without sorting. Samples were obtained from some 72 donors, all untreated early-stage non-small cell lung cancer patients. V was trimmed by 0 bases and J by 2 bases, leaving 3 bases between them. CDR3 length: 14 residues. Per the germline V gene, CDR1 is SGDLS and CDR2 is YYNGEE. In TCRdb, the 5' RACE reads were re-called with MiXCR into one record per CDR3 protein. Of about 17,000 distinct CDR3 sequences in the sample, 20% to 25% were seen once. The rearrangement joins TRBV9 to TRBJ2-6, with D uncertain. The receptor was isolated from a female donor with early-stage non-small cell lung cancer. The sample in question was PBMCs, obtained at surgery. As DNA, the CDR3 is TGTGCCAGCAGCGTAGACGCTGGGGCCAACGTCCTGACTTTC. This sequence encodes CASSVDAGANVLTF. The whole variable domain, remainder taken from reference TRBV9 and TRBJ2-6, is DSGVTQTPKHLITATGQRVTLRCSPRSGDLSVYWYQQSLDQGLQFLIQYYNGEERAKGNILERFSAQQFPDLHSELNLSSLELGDSALYFCASSVDAGANVLTFGAGSRLTVL.